Below, 11 T cell receptor beta chains from the same sample are listed, as sequenced in a study of T-cell memory formation after mild COVID-19. TCRdb redid the calling of the 5' RACE reads with MiXCR, one entry per CDR3 protein. The sample holds about 400,000 distinct CDR3 sequences; roughly 24% are singletons and the top ten take around 8.7%. Sequencing input: PBMCs or a T cell subset sorted from them (not recorded which). These receptors all stem from an adult woman who had mild COVID-19 (a few samples of this study predate the infection). Cell type and time point are not known.

The chain recombines TRBV7-2 with TRBJ1-3, with 8 nucleotides matching TRBD1. Trimming at V came to 2 bases and at J to 8 bases, leaving 8 bases not matched to a gene. Germline lookup yields CDR1 SGHTA and CDR2 FQGNSA. The CDR3 sequence is 15 residues long. CDR3 region: CASSLWWQGADTIYF. For the CDR3, the DNA is TGTGCCAGCAGCTTATGGTGGCAGGGGGCGGACACCATATATTTT. The full variable domain, its missing parts supplied by reference TRBV7-2 and TRBJ1-3, is GAGVSQSPSNKVTEKGKDVELRCDPISGHTALYWYRQSLGQGLEFLIYFQGNSAPDKSGLPSDRFSAERTGGSVSTLTIQRTQQEDSAVYLCASSLWWQGADTIYFGEGSWLTVV.

This sequence joins TRBV20-1 and TRBJ2-7; 8 nucleotides match TRBD2. Germline V CDR1 and CDR2: DFQATT, SNEGSKA (reference sequence). The CDR3 is 12 amino acids. V was pared by 4 bases and J by 6 bases, with 5 bases of the junction left unmatched. CDR3 region: CSANGGVLEQYF. CDR3 in DNA: TGCAGTGCTAACGGGGGGGTGCTCGAGCAGTACTTC.

This clonotype was counted a few times. This CDR3 is CASGPGLSTGELFF. The DNA of the CDR3 is TGTGCTAGTGGACCGGGACTGAGCACCGGGGAGCTGTTTTTT. The chain couples TRBV12-5 to TRBJ2-2, with a tentative D call TRBD2 (6 bases). The CDR3 is made up of 14 amino acids. Germline V gene data show CDR1 as LGHNT and CDR2 as FRNRAP. Trimming took off 6 bases at V and 4 bases at J, with 12 bases between the two ends.

This clonotype came up a few times. The CDR3 region is CASSFGYGTGFADTQYF. As DNA, the CDR3 is TGTGCCAGCAGTTTCGGGTACGGGACAGGGTTTGCAGATACGCAGTATTTT. The rearrangement uses TRBV12-3 or TRBV12-4 and TRBJ2-3; 9 nucleotides line up with TRBD1. The CDR3 extends over 17 amino acids. The trim removed 3 bases at V and 4 bases at J, leaving 11 bases unmatched.

The chain carries TRBV2 and TRBJ2-1; tentatively, D is TRBD2 (5 bases). The CDR3 runs 12 residues. Germline V gene data show CDR1 as SNHLY and CDR2 as FYNNEI. V shed 5 bases and J shed 15 bases, with 17 bases lying between them. This CDR3 reads CASSSGLIVGFF. CDR3 nucleotide sequence: TGTGCCAGCAGTAGCGGACTCATCGTGGGGTTCTTC.

This clonotype was counted a few times. The chain is built from TRBV4-1 and TRBJ2-1; 12 bases align to TRBD2. The CDR3 runs to 17 residues. The V and J ends lost 0 bases and 10 bases, in that order; junction bases with no gene match: 10. Germline V gene data show CDR1 as MGHRA and CDR2 as YSYEKL. This CDR3 is CASSQEPLAGGPREQFF. CDR3 coding DNA: TGCGCCAGCAGCCAAGAACCACTAGCGGGGGGCCCACGGGAGCAGTTCTTC.

V gene TRBV7-2 combines with J gene TRBJ1-1; 8 bases map to TRBD1. V gave up 2 bases and J gave up 0 bases; unmatched junction bases: 5. Germline V gene sequence: CDR1 SGHTA, CDR2 FQGNSA. The CDR3 covers 16 residues. The chain's CDR3 is CASSLQGAALNTEAFF. In DNA form, the CDR3 reads TGTGCCAGCAGCTTACAGGGGGCCGCTTTGAACACTGAAGCTTTCTTT.

The rearrangement links TRBV24-1 to TRBJ2-5, with no clear D. From germline, CDR1 is KGHDR and CDR2 SFDVKD. V was pared by 1 base and J by 0 bases, with 11 bases between. CDR3 length equals 16 residues. As DNA, the CDR3 is TGTGCCACCAGTGATTTCGGCGGAACCTACCAAGAGACCCAGTACTTC. Translated, it gives CATSDFGGTYQETQYF.

The V call is TRBV24-1, the J call TRBJ2-3; the match to TRBD1 covers 7 bases. The CDR3 has 14 residues. V lost 9 bases to trimming and J lost 1 base; unmatched junction nucleotides: 6. Germline loops: CDR1 KGHDR, CDR2 SFDVKD. The CDR3 is CATSDRRGTDTQYF. The CDR3 DNA sequence: TGTGCCACCTCGGACAGGAGAGGCACAGATACGCAGTATTTT.

This chain joins TRBV7-9 and TRBJ1-2; D remains ambiguous. The length of the CDR3 is 13 residues. V shed 1 base and J shed 3 bases, with 6 bases lying between them. Germline CDR1 SEHNR, CDR2 FQNEAQ (reference sequence). For the CDR3, the DNA is TGTGCCAGCAGCTTAGTGACGGACTATGGCTACACCTTC. It translates to CASSLVTDYGYTF.

This clonotype appeared many times. V gene TRBV5-1 combines with J gene TRBJ2-5; a possible D gene is TRBD1 (6 bases). The CDR3 loop spans 12 amino acids. Trimming took off 4 bases at V and 5 bases at J, with 9 bases between the two ends. Per germline, CDR1 SGHRS and CDR2 YFSETQ. In DNA, the CDR3 is TGCGCCAGCAGCACAGGGATGGAGACCCAGTACTTC. As protein: CASSTGMETQYF.